Presented here are 13 T cell receptor beta chains from one specimen sequenced in a study of blood T cell repertoires in COVID-19. Profiling relied on immunoSEQ multiplex PCR, and the TCRdb table lists in-frame clones only, not all of them. This sample has about 310,000 clones, with roughly 90% found just once. Sample: peripheral blood. The receptor source for this set is a woman aged 40 to 50 with COVID-19, enrolled during active disease.

A remark on this clone: Within the sample, other DNA sequences also encode this same CDR3. This chain joins TRBV7-3 and TRBJ2-1; possible D gene TRBD1, 6 bases. Germline CDR1 is SGHTA and CDR2 is FQGTGA. The CDR3 spans 13 residues. V shed 3 bases and J shed 7 bases, with 10 bases lying between them. The DNA of the CDR3 is TGTGCCAGCAGCTTTGGGCAGGGGAATGAGCAGTTCTTC. This encodes CASSFGQGNEQFF.

This clone has only a few counts. V is TRBV30 and J is TRBJ1-2; a possible D gene is TRBD1 (6 bases). The length of the CDR3 is 13 residues. Germline assignment: CDR1 GTSNPN and CDR2 SVGIG (reference sequence). Trimming removed 3 bases at V and 7 bases at J, with 15 bases between. This CDR3 is CAWSLGGRGGYTF. The CDR3 region has the DNA TGTGCCTGGAGCTTAGGGGGTAGGGGTGGCTACACCTTC.

The rearrangement uses TRBV6-4 and TRBJ1-1, with D possibly TRBD1 on 5 matching bases. Between the trimmed V and J ends, which lost 0 bases and 1 base, there was a span of 21 bases. Germline CDR1 MRHNA, CDR2 SNTAGT. The CDR3 has 19 amino acids. This CDR3 reads CASSDSKTGGRTENTEAFF. In DNA form, the CDR3 reads TGTGCCAGCAGTGACTCGAAGACCGGGGGTCGAACCGAGAACACTGAAGCTTTCTTT.

This clone was seen a single time. CDR3: CSVLSDQETQYF. DNA for the CDR3: TGCAGCGTTCTTAGCGACCAAGAGACCCAGTACTTC. This rearrangement joins TRBV29-1 to TRBJ2-5; TRBD2 might be the D (5 bases). The CDR3 is 12 amino acids. Trimming left V 5 bases short and J 0 bases short, with 7 bases between. Germline V CDR1 and CDR2: SQVTM, ANQGSEA.

The V call is TRBV18, the J call TRBJ1-1; tentatively, D is TRBD1 (5 bases). The length of the CDR3 is 11 residues. V was cut by 5 bases and J by 9 bases, with 10 bases left in between. Germline CDR1 reads KGHSH; CDR2 reads LQKENI. In nucleotides, the CDR3 is TGTGCCAGCTCAAAGACAGACAAAGCTTTCTTT. It encodes CASSKTDKAFF.

V usage is TRBV30 and J usage is TRBJ1-6; D is undetermined. V lost 4 bases and J 9 bases, leaving 16 bases between the germline ends. The CDR3 spans 14 residues. Per germline, CDR1 GTSNPN and CDR2 SVGIG (reference sequence). The CDR3 nucleotides read TGTGCCTGGACGGAGGGATTCTCCAGTTCACCCCTCCACTTT. This encodes CAWTEGFSSSPLHF.

This chain uses TRBV4-3 with TRBJ2-1; D possibly corresponds to TRBD2 (7 bases). Trimming stripped 1 base from V and 7 bases from J, with 17 bases between. The length of the CDR3 is 16 residues. Germline CDR1 and CDR2: LGHNA and YSLEER. Here the CDR3 DNA reads TGCGCCAGCAGCCAAGCCGAAGGGGGGGTGGGTAATGAGCAGTTCTTC. Translating gives CASSQAEGGVGNEQFF.

The chain has TRBV7-2 and TRBJ2-3; 11 bases map to TRBD2. CDR1 is SGHTA, CDR2 FQGNSA, per germline. The length of the CDR3 is 16 residues. The J segment lost 5 bases and the V segment lost 1 base, leaving 5 bases of the junction unmatched. CDR3 amino acids: CASSLGTSGRKDTQYF. The CDR3 region has the DNA TGTGCCAGCAGCTTAGGCACTAGCGGGAGAAAAGATACGCAGTATTTT.

This clone appeared a few times. The chain is built from TRBV19 and TRBJ1-1; D may be TRBD1 (6 bases). This CDR3 has 15 amino acids. Trimming left V 6 bases short and J 5 bases short, with 19 bases between. Germline CDR1 LNHDA, CDR2 SQIVND (reference sequence). The CDR3: CASRPSTGSRTEAFF. The CDR3 bases are TGTGCCAGTAGACCTTCGACAGGCTCGAGGACTGAAGCTTTCTTT.

The V gene is TRBV18, the J gene TRBJ1-4; D is unresolved. Trimming left V 0 bases short and J 0 bases short, with 11 bases between. CDR3 length: 17 residues. The germline V gene has CDR1 KGHSH and CDR2 LQKENI. CDR3 DNA: TGTGCCAGCTCACCACCTACAGCAATCACAACTAATGAAAAACTGTTTTTT. Translation: CASSPPTAITTNEKLFF.

The genes are TRBV5-6 and TRBJ2-1; a possible D gene is TRBD1 (6 bases). This CDR3 spans 15 amino acids. Germline-derived CDR1 and CDR2 are SGHDT and YYEEEE. The germline V and J ends were trimmed by 0 bases and 5 bases, with 12 bases remaining between them. This CDR3 reads CASSLGRGIHNEQFF. CDR3 coding DNA: TGTGCCAGCAGCTTGGGCAGGGGTATTCACAATGAGCAGTTCTTC.

A note on this clone: Within the sample, other DNA sequences also encode this same CDR3. The chain joins TRBV9 to TRBJ2-1, with TRBD2 matching 8 bases. Germline loops: CDR1 SGDLS, CDR2 YYNGEE. With V trimmed by 4 bases and J by 8 bases, 11 bases remained unmatched. This CDR3 spans 15 amino acids. CDR3 bases: TGTGCCAGCAGCTTTCGGGGGGGTCTTTTCGATGAGCAGTTCTTC. Translating gives CASSFRGGLFDEQFF.

Comment on this clone: This CDR3 is also generated by other DNA sequences in the sample. The chain combines TRBV5-6 with TRBJ2-7, with 11 bases matching TRBD1. Trimming at V came to 2 bases and at J to 4 bases, leaving 5 bases not matched to a gene. The CDR3 spans 15 residues. Per the germline V gene, CDR1 is SGHDT and CDR2 is YYEEEE. CDR3 bases: TGTGCCAGCAGCTTTACCGGGACAGGGGGATACGAGCAGTACTTC. Protein product: CASSFTGTGGYEQYF.